This T cell receptor (beta chain) is from a study of Ad26.COV2.S vaccination and SARS-CoV-2 variants. Overall study context: The authors gave Ad26.COV2.S intramuscularly, either once or twice 56 days apart.

To note about this clone: Its matching antigen is unknown.

Sequencing used immunoSEQ multiplex PCR; TCRdb keeps in-frame clones, though not all of them. The sample has roughly 410,000 clones, under 90% seen once. Study-wide results and limits: Breadth of non-spike TCRs did not differ between vaccinees and placebo recipients. Vaccinees displayed broader spike-specific TCR repertoires than placebo recipients.

Regarding treatment: about 20 received Ad26.COV2.S at low or high dose, single or two shots; several received placebo; per-sample allocation not given. Day 63 after the first vaccine or placebo injection was the time point for sampling. Vaccination employed an Ad26 vector expressing the Wuhan-strain SARS-CoV-2 spike. The CDR3 is 17 residues long. Trimming cost V 0 bases and J 2 bases; bases outside gene matches: 3. Per germline, CDR1 SGHNT and CDR2 YYREEE (reference sequence). The chain carries TRBV5-4 and TRBJ2-3, with 13 bases matching TRBD2. Here the sequenced sample was peripheral blood, taken in a trial of Ad26.COV2.S vaccine versus placebo. This TCR was recovered from a person aged 18 to 59 who received the Ad26.COV2.S COVID-19 vaccine or a placebo. CDR3 loop: CASSLGTSGSYTDTQYF. CDR3 nucleotide sequence: TGTGCCAGCAGCTTGGGGACTAGCGGGAGTTACACAGATACGCAGTATTTT. Together with reference TRBV5-4 and TRBJ2-3, the CDR3 gives the full variable domain: ETGVTQSPTHLIKTRGQQVTLRCSSQSGHNTVSWYQQALGQGPQFIFQYYREEENGRGNFPPRFSGLQFPNYSSELNVNALELDDSALYLCASSLGTSGSYTDTQYFGPGTRLTVL.